This T cell receptor beta chain is from a study of blood T cell repertoires in COVID-19. The overall study: The samples span acute and convalescent COVID-19 from the United States, Italy and Spain. T cells, B-cell-depleted T cells, or PBMCs supplied cDNA or gDNA.

The CDR3 extends over 14 amino acids. Germline assignment: CDR1 SGHKS and CDR2 YYEKEE (reference sequence). Trimming left V 1 base short and J 1 base short, with 9 bases between. Measured with immunoSEQ multiplex PCR; TCRdb has only the in-frame clones, and not every one. The repertoire has tens of thousands of clones, 82% of them found once; the top ten carry under 25%. The clonotype originates from a woman aged 60 to 75 with acute or convalescent COVID-19. The sample comprised peripheral blood. The chain recombines TRBV5-5 with TRBJ2-7; perhaps TRBD1 as D (5 bases). The CDR3 reads CASSLLQGSYEQYF. In DNA form, the CDR3 reads TGTGCCAGCAGCTTGCTCCAGGGTTCCTACGAGCAGTACTTC.